The 14 T cell receptor beta chains listed next were all sequenced from one sample in a study of shared clonotypes between healthy human individuals. Data came from immunoSEQ multiplex PCR; TCRdb stores just in-frame clones and leaves some out. The repertoire holds around 1.1 million clones, with 75% to 85% as singletons. Material for sequencing was memory CD4+ T cells from PBMCs. Subset defined: CD45RA-negative fraction. The receptors here all came from a young man in good health. Some clones in this sample may be carry-over from other donors' samples.

This sequence joins TRBV6-6 and TRBJ2-4; TRBD2 matches 7 bases. The V gene end was trimmed by 4 bases and the J gene end by 7 bases; junction bases not matched to a gene: 10. The CDR3 covers 15 residues. Germline values: CDR1 MNHNY, CDR2 SVGAGI (reference sequence). The CDR3 protein is CASSLAAGLGNIQYF. The DNA of the CDR3 is TGTGCCAGCAGTTTAGCAGCGGGATTGGGGAACATTCAGTACTTC.

V is TRBV5-4 and J is TRBJ2-7, with D unclear. Germline V gene sequence: CDR1 SGHNT, CDR2 YYREEE (reference sequence). The CDR3 extends over 14 amino acids. The V gene lost 0 bases and the J gene lost 4 bases, with 11 bases spanning the gap. CDR3 DNA: TGTGCCAGCAGCTTGGACCTACTTAGTTACGAGCAGTACTTC. Translated: CASSLDLLSYEQYF.

A note on this clone: At the DNA level, this CDR3 is encoded by other sequences in the same sample as well. The chain carries TRBV7-3 and TRBJ2-3; D is unresolved. This CDR3 region has 13 residues. With 2 bases removed from V and 2 bases from J, the gap between germline ends came to 5 bases. The V gene's germline CDR1 is SGHTA and CDR2 FQGTGA. CDR3 amino acids: CASSLLITDTQYF. CDR3 in DNA: TGTGCCAGCAGCTTACTAATCACAGATACGCAGTATTTT. Based on the CDR3 plus reference TRBV7-3 and TRBJ2-3, the full variable domain is GAGVSQTPSNKVTEKGKYVELRCDPISGHTALYWYRQSLGQGPEFLIYFQGTGAADDSGLPNDRFFAVRPEGSVSTLKIQRTERGDSAVYLCASSLLITDTQYFGPGTRLTVL.

Regarding this clone: This clone may be a read error of a much larger clone one base away. The CDR3 reads CASSLQGSQETQYF. The CDR3 DNA is TGTGCCAGCAGCCTCCAGGGCTCCCAAGAGACCCAGTACTTC. V gene TRBV5-4 combines with J gene TRBJ2-5, with D perhaps matching TRBD1 (5 bases). CDR1 SGHNT and CDR2 YYREEE come from the germline V gene (reference sequence). This CDR3 region has 14 residues. The V and J ends lost 4 bases and 1 base respectively, with 11 bases between them.

CDR3 residues: CASSELAGSTQYF. In DNA, the CDR3 is TGTGCCAGTAGCGAACTAGCGGGCTCAACGCAGTATTTT. V gene TRBV19 combines with J gene TRBJ2-3, with TRBD2 matching 9 bases. The CDR3 is made up of 13 amino acids. Germline CDR1 and CDR2: LNHDA and SQIVND (reference sequence). V lost 6 bases and J lost 9; bases outside the gene matches: 7.

This chain joins TRBV7-9 and TRBJ2-3; D is ambiguous. CDR3 size: 13 residues. The ends were cut back, 5 bases at V and 6 bases at J, with 12 bases in the middle. Germline V CDR1 and CDR2: SEHNR, FQNEAQ (reference sequence). The CDR3: CASSPGLSDTQYF. The DNA for the CDR3 is TGTGCCAGCAGCCCCGGCCTGAGCGATACGCAGTATTTT. Filled out from reference TRBV7-9 and TRBJ2-3, the complete variable domain reads DTGVSQNPRHKITKRGQNVTFRCDPISEHNRLYWYRQTLGQGPEFLTYFQNEAQLEKSRLLSDRFSAERPKGSFSTLEIQRTEQGDSAMYLCASSPGLSDTQYFGPGTRLTVL.

As for this clone: Other nucleotide sequences in the sample specify the same CDR3. The chain combines TRBV7-3 with TRBJ2-3; 8 bases map to TRBD2. Germline V gives CDR1 SGHTA, CDR2 FQGTGA. With 4 bases clipped from V and 0 bases from J, the junction kept 3 bases outside the gene matches. CDR3 size: 15 residues. Here the CDR3 reads CASSSSSGSTDTQYF. The CDR3 DNA follows: TGTGCCAGCAGCTCCTCTAGCGGGAGCACAGATACGCAGTATTTT.

The chain links TRBV2 to TRBJ2-5; D may match TRBD1 or TRBD2 (6 bases each). CDR3 length equals 14 residues. Trimming stripped 6 bases from V and 5 bases from J, with 16 bases between. Germline values: CDR1 SNHLY, CDR2 FYNNEI. CDR3 bases: TGTGCCAGCAGCGGGTTGTGGAGGGGGGAGACCCAGTACTTC. Protein: CASSGLWRGETQYF.

The chain has TRBV2 and TRBJ1-1; tentative D call: TRBD1 (5 bases). V lost 6 bases and J lost 1, with 12 bases in between. In germline, CDR1 is SNHLY, CDR2 FYNNEI. This CDR3 has 14 residues. DNA for the CDR3: TGTGCCAGCAGCTCGGGACGGGGGAACACTGAAGCTTTCTTT. Translation gives CASSSGRGNTEAFF.

On this clone: A read error is possible here, since a much larger clone lies one base away. The V call is TRBV6-6, the J call TRBJ2-2, with TRBD1 as a possible D gene (7 bases). The CDR3 runs to 16 residues. Germline CDR1 reads MNHNY; CDR2 reads SVGAGI (reference sequence). Trimming pared 6 bases from V and 5 bases from J, leaving 19 bases between. CDR3 coding DNA: TGTGCCAGCAGCCCGGGGGCGTCCAGGGGGACCGGGGAGCTGTTTTTT. Translated, it gives CASSPGASRGTGELFF.

The V and J genes are TRBV6-5 and TRBJ1-4; perhaps TRBD1 as D (6 bases). V lost 3 bases and J 8 bases, leaving 13 bases between the germline ends. CDR3 length equals 14 residues. Germline CDR1 reads MNHEY; CDR2 reads SVGAGI. CDR3 amino acids: CASSYVGAREKLFF. The CDR3 coding sequence is TGTGCCAGCAGTTATGTGGGGGCTAGGGAAAAACTGTTTTTT.

This clone was detected only a few times. This CDR3 is CASSQVTGSGPYNEQFF. The CDR3 DNA sequence: TGTGCCAGCAGCCAAGTAACTGGTAGCGGGCCCTACAATGAGCAGTTCTTC. V is TRBV4-2 and J is TRBJ2-1; 7 bases agree with TRBD2. The J segment lost 2 bases and the V segment lost 1 base, leaving 8 bases of the junction unmatched. The CDR3 spans 17 residues. The germline V gene has CDR1 LGHNA and CDR2 YNFKEQ.

Regarding this clone: A much larger clone lies one base from this, so it may be a read error. The chain is built from TRBV29-1 and TRBJ2-3; D ambiguous. The CDR3 runs to 14 residues. CDR1 is SQVTM, CDR2 ANQGSEA, per germline. CDR3 sequence: CGVEDPRNTDTQYF. The CDR3 nucleotides read TGCGGCGTTGAAGATCCCAGGAACACAGATACGCAGTATTTT.

This chain joins TRBV2 and TRBJ2-1; the match to TRBD2 covers 13 bases. This CDR3 is 16 amino acids long. Germline lookup yields CDR1 SNHLY and CDR2 FYNNEI. V shed 4 bases, J shed 10 bases, and the junction held 10 bases outside the gene matches. This CDR3 is CASSGSLLAGGKEQFF. CDR3 sequence (DNA): TGTGCCAGCAGTGGGTCCCTACTAGCGGGGGGGAAAGAGCAGTTCTTC. The entire variable domain, with the rest obtained from reference TRBV2 and TRBJ2-1, is as follows: EPEVTQTPSHQVTQMGQEVILRCVPISNHLYFYWYRQILGQKVEFLVSFYNNEISEKSEIFDDQFSVERPDGSNFTLKIRSTKLEDSAMYFCASSGSLLAGGKEQFFGPGTRLTVL.